A selection of T cell receptor beta chains follows, all from one sample in a study of T-cell reconstitution after alpha-beta-depleted transplantation in children. From the PCR reads, TCRdb called clonotypes with MiXCR, one entry per CDR3 protein. Of 250,000 to 350,000 distinct CDR3 sequences in the sample, approximately 9.6% were seen once. Here the sequenced sample was PBMCs from the stem cell graft donor, taken from the stem cell graft. Receptors were obtained from a human donor who donated a stem cell graft to a child with SCID. CDR3s include the opening cysteine and the closing phenylalanine or tryptophan. Each record gives: V gene, clone size, CDR3 protein. Clone size, where shown, is once, few, many, or a class for clones that have expanded.

TRBV12-2,few,CASRLAHKGRSGELFF
TRBV12-3/TRBV12-4,.,CASSTGTPGAYEQYF
TRBV12-3/TRBV12-4,few,CASSLLWGANSNQPQHF
TRBV5-1,.,CASSLAEWNQETQYF
TRBV20-1,few,CSAYPRDRNTEAFF
TRBV12-3/TRBV12-4,.,CASSLVTEGEKLFF
TRBV5-1,few,CASSLGKQGTEAFF
TRBV7-9,.,CASSSIEGKGQPQHF
TRBV12-3/TRBV12-4,few,CASSPGRAGQGFSVLTF
TRBV10-2,many,CASRAGVASDTQYF
TRBV20-1,few,CSANRLGIEQPQHF
TRBV5-1,few,CASSFPGLAGGSEQFF
TRBV11-2,many,CASSLIQGSTDTQYF
TRBV6-1,.,CASGPSSYNSPLHF
TRBV4-1,few,CASSQEEGLGTEAFF
TRBV20-1,many,CSASSPEAVGPSSDTQYF
TRBV14,many,CASSQDWVTDTQYF
TRBV20-1,few,CSARPLTYTDTQYF
TRBV20-1,few,CSARELAMGTQYF
TRBV4-1,many,CASSQGLANEQFF
TRBV5-1,.,CASRRSTGFSDYGYTF
TRBV12-3/TRBV12-4,many,CASSLYVSGGSIYEQYF
TRBV5-6,few,CASSPGLAGAGLSYEQYF
TRBV7-2,.,CASSLNRVGTGELFF
TRBV29-1,.,CSVLRQNGYTF
TRBV9,few,CASSVARFGTGELFF
TRBV29-1,many,CSGHIDPLSYNEQFF
TRBV12-3/TRBV12-4,.,CASSFSRTGALWQYF
TRBV7-9,few,CASSLALPYGLFF
TRBV5-1,.,CASSLDGRTDLTDTQYF
TRBV18,.,CASSPQWSYGYTF
TRBV29-1,.,CSVAPGSYEQYF
TRBV6-5,.,CASSLGLAGGGEFF
TRBV10-3,.,CAISETGLAGGREQFF
TRBV5-1,many,CASSLTNTEAFF
TRBV6-5,.,CASSYNRGAEAFF
TRBV4-1,few,CASSQEGRGRGYGYTF
TRBV10-2,many,CASSRTEAYEQYF
TRBV13,many,CASSPSGNTDTQYF
TRBV20-1,.,CSAMGQGYEQYF
TRBV6-5,many,CASRQPGEVGGYTF
TRBV27,.,CASSFRRGESPLHF
TRBV20-1,.,CSATSGGHNEQFF
TRBV29-1,many,CSVEKTSGNTGELFF
TRBV20-1,.,CSSPPGGGVNEQFF
TRBV10-3,few,CAISTYWDSSNTEAFF
TRBV20-1,many,CSASLRGKYNEQFF
TRBV5-1,.,CASSETPAGYEQYF
TRBV27,many,CASGTYEQYF
TRBV3-1,many,CASSHGYEQYF
TRBV10-3,many,CAIIGQLNTGELFF
TRBV5-1,few,CASSLDLILSNTGELFF
TRBV20-1,many,CSASFQYTQYF
TRBV6-1,many,CASSRESHSYNEQFF
TRBV2,.,CASSETGIAEAFF
TRBV12-3/TRBV12-4,many,CASSLAISPNEQFF
TRBV12-3/TRBV12-4,.,CASSFSRGELFF
TRBV5-1,.,CASSPYTGTGELFF
TRBV27,few,CASGMQGINSNQPQHF
TRBV12-3/TRBV12-4,few,CASSRLTVDEQYF